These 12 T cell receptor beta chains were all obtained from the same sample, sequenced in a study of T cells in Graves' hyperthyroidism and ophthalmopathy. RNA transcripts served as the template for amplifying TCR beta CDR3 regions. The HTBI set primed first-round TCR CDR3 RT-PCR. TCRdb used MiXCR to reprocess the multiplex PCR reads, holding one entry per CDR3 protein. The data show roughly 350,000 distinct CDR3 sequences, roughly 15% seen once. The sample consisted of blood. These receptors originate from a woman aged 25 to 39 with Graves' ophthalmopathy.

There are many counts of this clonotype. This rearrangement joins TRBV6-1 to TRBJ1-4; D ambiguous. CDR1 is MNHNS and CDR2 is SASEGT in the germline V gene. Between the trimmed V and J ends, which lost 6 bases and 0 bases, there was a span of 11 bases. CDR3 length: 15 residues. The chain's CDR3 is CASRERTATNEKLFF. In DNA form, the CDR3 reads TGTGCCAGCAGGGAGAGGACGGCAACTAATGAAAAACTGTTTTTT.

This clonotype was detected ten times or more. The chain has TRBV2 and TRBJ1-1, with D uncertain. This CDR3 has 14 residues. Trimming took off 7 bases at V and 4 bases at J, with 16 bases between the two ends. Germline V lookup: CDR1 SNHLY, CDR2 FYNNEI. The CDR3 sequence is CASILGYSSTEAFF. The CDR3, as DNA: TGTGCCAGCATTCTTGGGTATAGTAGCACTGAAGCTTTCTTT.

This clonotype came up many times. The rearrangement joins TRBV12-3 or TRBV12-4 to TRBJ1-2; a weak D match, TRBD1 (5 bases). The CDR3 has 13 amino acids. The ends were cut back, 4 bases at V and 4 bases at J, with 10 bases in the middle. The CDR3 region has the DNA TGTGCCAGCAGTTCGGCCGGGACCTATGGCTACACCTTC. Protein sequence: CASSSAGTYGYTF.

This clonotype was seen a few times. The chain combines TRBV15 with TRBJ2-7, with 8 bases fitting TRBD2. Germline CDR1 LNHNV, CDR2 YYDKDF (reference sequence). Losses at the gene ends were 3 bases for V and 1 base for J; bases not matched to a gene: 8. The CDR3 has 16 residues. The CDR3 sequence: CATSRYGGDTSYEQYF. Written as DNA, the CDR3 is TGTGCCACCAGCAGGTACGGGGGGGACACTTCCTACGAGCAGTACTTC. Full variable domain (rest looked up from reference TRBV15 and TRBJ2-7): DAMVIQNPRYQVTQFGKPVTLSCSQTLNHNVMYWYQQKSSQAPKLLFHYYDKDFNNEADTPDNFQSRRPNTSFCFLDIRSPGLGDTAMYLCATSRYGGDTSYEQYFGPGTRLTVT.

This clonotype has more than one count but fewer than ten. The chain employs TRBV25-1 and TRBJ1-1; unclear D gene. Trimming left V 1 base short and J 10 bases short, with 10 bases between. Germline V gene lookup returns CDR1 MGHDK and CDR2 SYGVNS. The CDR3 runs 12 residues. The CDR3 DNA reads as TGTGCCAGCAGTGAATCTAGGGCAGGAGCTTTCTTT. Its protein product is CASSESRAGAFF.

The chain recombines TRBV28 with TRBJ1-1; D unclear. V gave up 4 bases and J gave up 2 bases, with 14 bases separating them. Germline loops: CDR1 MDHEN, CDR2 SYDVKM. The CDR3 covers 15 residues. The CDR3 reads CASSYSDLLNTEAFF. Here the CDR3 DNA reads TGTGCCAGCAGTTACTCGGACTTATTAAACACTGAAGCTTTCTTT.

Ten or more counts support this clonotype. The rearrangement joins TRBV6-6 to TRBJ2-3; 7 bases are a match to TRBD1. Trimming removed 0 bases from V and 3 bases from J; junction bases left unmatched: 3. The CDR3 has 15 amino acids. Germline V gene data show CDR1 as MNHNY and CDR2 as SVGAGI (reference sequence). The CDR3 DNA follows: TGTGCCAGCAGTTACTCGAACAGGGGAACAGATACGCAGTATTTT. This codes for CASSYSNRGTDTQYF.

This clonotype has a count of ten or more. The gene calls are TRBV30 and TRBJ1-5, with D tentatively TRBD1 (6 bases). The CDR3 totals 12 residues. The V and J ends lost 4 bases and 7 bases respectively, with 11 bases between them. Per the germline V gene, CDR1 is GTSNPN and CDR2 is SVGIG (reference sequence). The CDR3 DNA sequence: TGTGCCTGGAAACAGGGAAACCAGCCCCAGCATTTT. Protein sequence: CAWKQGNQPQHF.

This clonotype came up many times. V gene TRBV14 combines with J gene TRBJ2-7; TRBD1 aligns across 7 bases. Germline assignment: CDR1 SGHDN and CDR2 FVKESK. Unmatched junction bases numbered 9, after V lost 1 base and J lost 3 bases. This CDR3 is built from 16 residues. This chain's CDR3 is CASSQVTGTVNYEQYF. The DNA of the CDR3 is TGTGCCAGCAGCCAAGTTACCGGGACAGTCAACTACGAGCAGTACTTC.

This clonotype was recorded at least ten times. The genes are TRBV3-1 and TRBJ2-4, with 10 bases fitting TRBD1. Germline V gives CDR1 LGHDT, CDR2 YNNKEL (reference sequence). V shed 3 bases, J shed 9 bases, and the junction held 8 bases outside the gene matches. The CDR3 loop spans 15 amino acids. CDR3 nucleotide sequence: TGTGCCAGCAGCCATGACAGGGGGCTTTACGGCATTCAGTACTTC. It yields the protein CASSHDRGLYGIQYF.

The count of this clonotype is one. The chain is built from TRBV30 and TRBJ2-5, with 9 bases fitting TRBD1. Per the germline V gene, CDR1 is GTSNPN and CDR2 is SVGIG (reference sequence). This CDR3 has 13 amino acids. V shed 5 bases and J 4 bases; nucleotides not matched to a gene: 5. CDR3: CAWEQGAPETQYF. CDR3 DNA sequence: TGTGCCTGGGAACAGGGGGCCCCAGAGACCCAGTACTTC.

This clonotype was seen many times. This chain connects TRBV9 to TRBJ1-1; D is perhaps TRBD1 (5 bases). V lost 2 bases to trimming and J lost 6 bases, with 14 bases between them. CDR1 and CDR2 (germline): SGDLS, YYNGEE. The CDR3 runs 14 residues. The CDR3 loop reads CASSVGTMEAEAFF. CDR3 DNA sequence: TGTGCCAGCAGCGTGGGGACGATGGAGGCTGAAGCTTTCTTT.